This T cell receptor (beta chain) was recorded in a study of CD8+ T cells in alopecia areata. Study in general: Twice a day, 5 to 10 mg of oral tofacitinib was administered to treated patients. Severity was scored as percentage of affected scalp area in treated patients.

Trimming took off 6 bases at V and 11 bases at J, with 19 bases between the two ends. The CDR3 totals 13 residues. Germline V gene lookup returns CDR1 SGHTA and CDR2 FQGNSA. This clone showed up just once. Its target is not known. cDNA serving as the sequencing template came from extracted, reverse transcribed RNA. Clones were sequenced by immunoSEQ multiplex PCR, and TCRdb holds only the in-frame ones, with some missing. The table records about 64,000 clones, roughly 46% of them present only once. Whole-study results and caveats: Normal scalp showed lower clonality than lesional scalp, especially alopecia totalis/universalis.

Treatment denoted: oral pan-JAK inhibitor, 5-10 mg twice daily. Starting from PBMCs, sorting isolated CD4+ and CD8+ T cells. The material sequenced was CD8+ T cells sorted from blood, taken at approximately week 37, from a patient treated with tofacitinib. The clonotype originates from a human donor with alopecia areata. V gene TRBV7-2 combines with J gene TRBJ1-1, with D unclear. CDR3 residues: CASSPSWRRWAFF. In DNA, the CDR3 is TGTGCCAGCAGTCCCTCGTGGAGGCGGTGGGCTTTCTTT.